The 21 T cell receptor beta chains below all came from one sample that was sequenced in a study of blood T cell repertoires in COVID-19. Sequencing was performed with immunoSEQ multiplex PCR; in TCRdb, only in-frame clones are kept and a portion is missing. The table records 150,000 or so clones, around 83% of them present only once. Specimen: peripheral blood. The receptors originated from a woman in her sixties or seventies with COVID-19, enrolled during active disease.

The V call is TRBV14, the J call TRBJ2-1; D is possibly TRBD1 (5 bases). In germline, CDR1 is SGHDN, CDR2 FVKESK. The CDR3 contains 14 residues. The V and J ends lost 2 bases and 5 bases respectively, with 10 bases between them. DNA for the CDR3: TGTGCCAGCAGCCAATTAGGGGTAGACAATGAGCAGTTCTTC. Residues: CASSQLGVDNEQFF.

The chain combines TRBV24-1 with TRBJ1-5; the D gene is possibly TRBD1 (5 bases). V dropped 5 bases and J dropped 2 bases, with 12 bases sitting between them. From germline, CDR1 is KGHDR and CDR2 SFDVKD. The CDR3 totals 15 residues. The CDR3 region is CATSAPGGGNQPQHF. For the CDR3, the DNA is TGTGCCACCAGTGCCCCTGGGGGGGGCAATCAGCCCCAGCATTTT.

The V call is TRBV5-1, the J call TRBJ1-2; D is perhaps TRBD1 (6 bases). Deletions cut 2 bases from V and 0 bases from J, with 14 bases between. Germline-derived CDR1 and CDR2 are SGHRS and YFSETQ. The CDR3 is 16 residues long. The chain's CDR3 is CASSLPGTNSNYGYTF. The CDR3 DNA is TGCGCCAGCAGCTTACCCGGGACAAATTCTAACTATGGCTACACCTTC.

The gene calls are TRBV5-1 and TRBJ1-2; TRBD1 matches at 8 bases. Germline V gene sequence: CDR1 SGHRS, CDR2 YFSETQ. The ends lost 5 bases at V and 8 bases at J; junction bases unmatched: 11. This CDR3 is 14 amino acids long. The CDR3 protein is CASRVGQEDRGYTF. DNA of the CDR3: TGCGCCAGCAGGGTGGGACAGGAGGATCGGGGCTACACCTTC.

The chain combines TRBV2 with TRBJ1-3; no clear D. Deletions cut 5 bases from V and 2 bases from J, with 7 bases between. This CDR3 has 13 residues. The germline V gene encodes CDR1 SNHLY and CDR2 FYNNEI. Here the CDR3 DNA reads TGTGCCAGCAGTATGAGCCCTGGAAACACCATATATTTT. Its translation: CASSMSPGNTIYF.

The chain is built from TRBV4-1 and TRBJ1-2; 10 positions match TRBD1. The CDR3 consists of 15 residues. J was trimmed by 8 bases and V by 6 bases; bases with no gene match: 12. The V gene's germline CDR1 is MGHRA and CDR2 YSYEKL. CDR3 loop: CASSLAGQGNKGYTF. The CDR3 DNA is TGCGCCAGCAGTCTGGCGGGACAGGGGAACAAGGGCTACACCTTC.

The chain's CDR3 is CASSQDLTQAFYGYTF. In nucleotides, the CDR3 is TGTGCCAGCAGCCAAGATTTGACGCAGGCTTTCTATGGCTACACCTTC. V gene TRBV4-2 combines with J gene TRBJ1-2; no reliable D call. The CDR3 consists of 16 residues. V was cut by 0 bases and J by 4 bases, with 15 bases left in between. Germline values: CDR1 LGHNA, CDR2 YNFKEQ.

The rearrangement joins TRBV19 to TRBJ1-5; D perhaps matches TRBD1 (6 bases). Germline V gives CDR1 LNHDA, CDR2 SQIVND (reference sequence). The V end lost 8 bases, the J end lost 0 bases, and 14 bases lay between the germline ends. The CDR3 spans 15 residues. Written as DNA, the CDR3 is TGTGCCAGTCTGGGGGCACACGATAGCAATCAGCCCCAGCATTTT. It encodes CASLGAHDSNQPQHF.

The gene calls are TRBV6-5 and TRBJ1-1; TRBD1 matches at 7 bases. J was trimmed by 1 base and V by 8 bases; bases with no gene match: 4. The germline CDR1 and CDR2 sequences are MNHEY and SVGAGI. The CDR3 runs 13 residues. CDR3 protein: CASRGQPNTEAFF. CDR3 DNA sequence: TGTGCCAGCCGGGGACAGCCGAACACTGAAGCTTTCTTT.

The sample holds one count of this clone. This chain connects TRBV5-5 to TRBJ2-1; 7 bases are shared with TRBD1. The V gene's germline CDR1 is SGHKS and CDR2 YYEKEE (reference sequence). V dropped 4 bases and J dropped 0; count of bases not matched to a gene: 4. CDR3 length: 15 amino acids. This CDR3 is CASSRDSGSYNEQFF. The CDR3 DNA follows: TGTGCCAGCAGCCGGGACAGCGGCTCCTACAATGAGCAGTTCTTC.

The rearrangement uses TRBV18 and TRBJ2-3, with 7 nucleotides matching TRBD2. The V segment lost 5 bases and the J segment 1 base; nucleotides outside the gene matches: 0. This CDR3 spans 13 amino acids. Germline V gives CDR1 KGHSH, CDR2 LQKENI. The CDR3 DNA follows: TGTGCCAGCTCAGGGGGGGGCACAGATACGCAGTATTTT. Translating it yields CASSGGGTDTQYF.

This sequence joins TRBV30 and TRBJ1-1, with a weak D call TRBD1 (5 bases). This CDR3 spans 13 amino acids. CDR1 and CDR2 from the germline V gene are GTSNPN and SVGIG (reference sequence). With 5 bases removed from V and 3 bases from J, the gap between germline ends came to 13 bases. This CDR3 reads CAWRYEGDTEAFF. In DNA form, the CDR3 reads TGTGCCTGGCGATACGAAGGGGACACTGAAGCTTTCTTT.

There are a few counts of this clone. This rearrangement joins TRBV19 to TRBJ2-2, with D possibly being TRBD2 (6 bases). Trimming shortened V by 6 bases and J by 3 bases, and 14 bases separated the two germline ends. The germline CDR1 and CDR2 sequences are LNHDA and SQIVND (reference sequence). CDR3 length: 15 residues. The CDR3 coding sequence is TGTGCCAGTAGAAGACTAGAGTGGGACACCGGGGAGCTGTTTTTT. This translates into CASRRLEWDTGELFF.

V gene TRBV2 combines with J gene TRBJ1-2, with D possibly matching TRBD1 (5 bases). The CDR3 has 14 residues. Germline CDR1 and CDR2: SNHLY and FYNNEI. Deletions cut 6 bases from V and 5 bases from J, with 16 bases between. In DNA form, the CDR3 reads TGTGCCAGCAGCTACCGAGACGGGGGATATGGCTACACCTTC. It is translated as CASSYRDGGYGYTF.

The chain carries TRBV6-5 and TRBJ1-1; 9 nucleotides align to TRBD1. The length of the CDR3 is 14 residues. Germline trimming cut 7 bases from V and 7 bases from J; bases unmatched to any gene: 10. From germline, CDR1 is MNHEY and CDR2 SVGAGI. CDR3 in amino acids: CASIFPGQGGEAFF. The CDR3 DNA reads TGTGCCAGCATTTTCCCGGGACAGGGCGGTGAAGCTTTCTTT.

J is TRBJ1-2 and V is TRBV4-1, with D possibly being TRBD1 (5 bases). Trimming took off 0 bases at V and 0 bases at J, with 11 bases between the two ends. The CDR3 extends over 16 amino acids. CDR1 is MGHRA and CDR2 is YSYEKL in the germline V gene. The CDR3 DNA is TGCGCCAGCAGCCAAGAACGGGGGACTACTAACTATGGCTACACCTTC. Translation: CASSQERGTTNYGYTF.

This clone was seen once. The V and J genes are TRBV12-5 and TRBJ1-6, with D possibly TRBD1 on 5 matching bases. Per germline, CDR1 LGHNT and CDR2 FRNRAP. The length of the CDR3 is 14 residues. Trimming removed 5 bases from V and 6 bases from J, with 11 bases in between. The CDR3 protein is CASGIGATNSPLHF. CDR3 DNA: TGTGCTAGTGGTATAGGGGCGACTAATTCACCCCTCCACTTT.

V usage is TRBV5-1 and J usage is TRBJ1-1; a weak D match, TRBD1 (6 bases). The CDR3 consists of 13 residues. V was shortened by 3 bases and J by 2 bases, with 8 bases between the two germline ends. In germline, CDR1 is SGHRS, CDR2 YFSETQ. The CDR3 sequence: CASSYRDNTEAFF. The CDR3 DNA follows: TGCGCCAGCAGCTACAGGGATAACACTGAAGCTTTCTTT.

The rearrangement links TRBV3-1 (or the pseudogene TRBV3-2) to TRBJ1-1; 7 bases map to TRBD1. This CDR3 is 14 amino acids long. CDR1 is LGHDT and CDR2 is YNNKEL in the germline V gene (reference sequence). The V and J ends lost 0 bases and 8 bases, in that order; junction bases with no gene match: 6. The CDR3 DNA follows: TGTGCCAGCAGCCAAGATATGGTGGGACAGGAAGCTTTCTTT. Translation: CASSQDMVGQEAFF.

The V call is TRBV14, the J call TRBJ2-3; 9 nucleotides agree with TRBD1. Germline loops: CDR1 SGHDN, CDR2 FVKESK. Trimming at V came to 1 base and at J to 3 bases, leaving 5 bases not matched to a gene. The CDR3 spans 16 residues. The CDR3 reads CASSQGWDRVTDTQYF. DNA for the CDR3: TGTGCCAGCAGCCAAGGTTGGGACAGGGTGACAGATACGCAGTATTTT.

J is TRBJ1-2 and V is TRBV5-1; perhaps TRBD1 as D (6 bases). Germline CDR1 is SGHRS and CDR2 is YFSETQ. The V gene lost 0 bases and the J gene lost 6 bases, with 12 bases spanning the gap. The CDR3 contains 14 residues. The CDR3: CASSLAWGGDGYTF. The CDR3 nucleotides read TGCGCCAGCAGCTTGGCTTGGGGGGGCGATGGCTACACCTTC. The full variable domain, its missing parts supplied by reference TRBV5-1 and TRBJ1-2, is KAGVTQTPRYLIKTRGQQVTLSCSPISGHRSVSWYQQTPGQGLQFLFEYFSETQRNKGNFPGRFSGRQFSNSRSEMNVSTLELGDSALYLCASSLAWGGDGYTFGSGTRLTVV.